The clone carrying this TCR beta chain was detected many times. The sample originates from a study of regulatory T cells in long-lasting Graves disease. This sample's time point: persistent/refractory GD, antithyroid drugs over 5 years with positive TRAb. The TCR library used RNA extracted from PBMCs. Staff took 7.5 to 9.5 milliliters of peripheral blood and put it into EDTA tubes. This CDR3 region has 16 residues. V was pared by 4 bases and J by 4 bases, with 11 bases of the junction left unmatched. Germline lookup yields CDR1 MDHEN and CDR2 SYDVKM. Arm-PCR of CDR3 regions with iRepertoire HTBI primers generated TCR beta libraries. TCRdb reprocessed the multiplex PCR reads via MiXCR and lists one record per CDR3 protein. This table has 400,000 to 600,000 distinct CDR3 sequences, 20% to 25% appearing once.

This chain joins TRBV28 and TRBJ2-5; 8 positions agree with TRBD1. This receptor was taken from a female donor with Graves disease. The sequencing here drew on peripheral blood mononuclear cells (PBMCs), taken when the disease was refractory, from a patient treated with antithyroid drugs. CDR3 sequence (DNA): TGTGCCAGCAGTTCCTGGACAGGGAGTAGCTTAGAGACCCAGTACTTC. This translates into CASSSWTGSSLETQYF.